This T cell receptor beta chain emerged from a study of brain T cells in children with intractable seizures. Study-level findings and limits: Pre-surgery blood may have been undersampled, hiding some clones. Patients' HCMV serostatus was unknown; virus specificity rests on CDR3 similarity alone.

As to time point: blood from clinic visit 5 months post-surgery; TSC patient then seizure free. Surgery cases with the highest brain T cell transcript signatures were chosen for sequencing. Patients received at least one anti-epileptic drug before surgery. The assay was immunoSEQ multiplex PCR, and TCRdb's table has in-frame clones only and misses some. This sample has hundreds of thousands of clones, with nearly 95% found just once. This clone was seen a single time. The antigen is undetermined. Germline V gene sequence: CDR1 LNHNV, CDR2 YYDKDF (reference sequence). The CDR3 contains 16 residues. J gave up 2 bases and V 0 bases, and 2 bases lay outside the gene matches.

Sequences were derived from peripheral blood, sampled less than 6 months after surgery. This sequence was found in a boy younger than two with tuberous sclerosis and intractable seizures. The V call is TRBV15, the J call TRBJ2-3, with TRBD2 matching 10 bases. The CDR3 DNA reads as TGTGCCACCAGCAGAGATACTAGCGGGACCACAGATACGCAGTATTTT. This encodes CATSRDTSGTTDTQYF.